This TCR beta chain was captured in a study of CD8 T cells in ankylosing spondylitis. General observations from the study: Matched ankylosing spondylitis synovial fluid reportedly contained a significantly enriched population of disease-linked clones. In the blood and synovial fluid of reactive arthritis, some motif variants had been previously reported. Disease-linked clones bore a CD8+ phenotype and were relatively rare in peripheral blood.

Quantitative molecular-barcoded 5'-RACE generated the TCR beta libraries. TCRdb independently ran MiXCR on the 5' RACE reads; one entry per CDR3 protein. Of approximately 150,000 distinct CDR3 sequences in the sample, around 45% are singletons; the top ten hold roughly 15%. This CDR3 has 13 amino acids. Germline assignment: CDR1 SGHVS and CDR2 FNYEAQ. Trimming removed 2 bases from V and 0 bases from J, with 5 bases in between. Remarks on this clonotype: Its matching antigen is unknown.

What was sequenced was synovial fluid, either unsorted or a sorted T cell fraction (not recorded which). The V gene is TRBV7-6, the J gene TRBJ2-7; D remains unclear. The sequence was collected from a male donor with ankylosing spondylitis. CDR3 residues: CASSLHVSYEQYF. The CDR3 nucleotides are TGTGCCAGCAGCTTACACGTCTCCTACGAGCAGTACTTC.